This T cell receptor (beta chain) was sequenced during a study of T cell responses to AZD1222 COVID-19 vaccine. The wider study: Samples with a second dose at about 4 or about 12 weeks were pooled together. Study conclusions and caveats: After two AZD1222 doses, spike-specific TCR breadth and depth rose versus day 0.

Comments on this clone: What it recognizes is unknown.

The protocol was immunoSEQ multiplex PCR, while the TCRdb copy is restricted to in-frame clones and leaves out a portion. The sample consists of more than 85,000 clones, about 88% of them appearing once. With 6 bases removed from V and 4 bases from J, the gap between germline ends came to 12 bases. Germline V gives CDR1 MNHEY, CDR2 SVGAGI. There are 13 residues in the CDR3. Sequencing used peripheral blood, obtained on day 0 of AZD1222 vaccination. The rearrangement links TRBV6-5 to TRBJ1-1; D is perhaps TRBD1 (5 bases). This receptor was taken from an adult in good health. The CDR3 DNA reads TGTGCCAGCAGAACCGGGACGCGCACTGAAGCTTTCTTT. Its translation: CASRTGTRTEAFF.